These 7 T cell receptor beta chains were all obtained from the same sample, sequenced in a study of T cell responses to AZD1222 COVID-19 vaccine. Profiling relied on immunoSEQ multiplex PCR, and the TCRdb table lists in-frame clones only, not all of them. The sample has about 120,000 clones, 88% seen once. This sample comprised peripheral blood, obtained on day 0 of MenACWY control vaccination. Receptors originate from an adult in good health.

V and J are TRBV2 and TRBJ2-5; D tentatively fits TRBD1 or TRBD2 (5 bases each). This CDR3 has 14 residues. V dropped 4 bases and J dropped 5 bases, with 14 bases sitting between them. Germline V gene sequence: CDR1 SNHLY, CDR2 FYNNEI. CDR3 coding DNA: TGTGCCAGCAGTGGAAGACGGGACGCGGAGACCCAGTACTTC. It yields the protein CASSGRRDAETQYF.

The rearrangement links TRBV29-1 to TRBJ2-1, with TRBD2 identical over 8 bases. The junction had 9 bases not matched to a gene; V was cut back by 6 bases and J by 14 bases. Germline V gene lookup returns CDR1 SQVTM and CDR2 ANQGSEA. CDR3 length: 11 residues. The CDR3 bases are TGCAGCGTACGAAAGGGACTAGGAGAGTTCTTC. Translating gives CSVRKGLGEFF.

The chain employs TRBV20-1 and TRBJ1-4, with D hard to call. CDR3 length equals 11 residues. Germline V CDR1 and CDR2: DFQATT, SNEGSKA (reference sequence). V was cut by 6 bases and J by 11 bases, with 13 bases left in between. Here the CDR3 DNA reads TGCAGTGCAACGCTTCAGAGCAAACTGTTTTTT. Encoded protein: CSATLQSKLFF.

CDR3: CASSVRVGSNTGELFF. DNA of the CDR3: TGTGCCAGCAGCGTAAGGGTAGGCTCGAACACCGGGGAGCTGTTTTTT. The V gene is TRBV9, the J gene TRBJ2-2, with D unresolved. V was clipped by 1 base and J by 0 bases, with 10 bases between them. Germline V lookup: CDR1 SGDLS, CDR2 YYNGEE. The CDR3 runs to 16 residues.

V and J are TRBV7-2 and TRBJ1-2; D perhaps matches TRBD1 (6 bases). Germline-derived CDR1 and CDR2 are SGHTA and FQGNSA. V was cut by 1 base and J by 5 bases, with 8 bases left in between. The length of the CDR3 is 13 residues. CDR3 sequence reads: CASSLGTAYGYTF. The CDR3 DNA follows: TGTGCCAGCAGCTTAGGGACAGCGTATGGCTACACCTTC.

V gene TRBV7-2 combines with J gene TRBJ2-1, with 7 positions matching TRBD2. This CDR3 contains 15 residues. The germline gives CDR1 SGHTA, CDR2 FQGNSA. Losses at the gene ends were 0 bases for V and 14 bases for J; bases not matched to a gene: 13. The CDR3 DNA sequence: TGTGCCAGCAGCTTAGCCCTGAGCGGGGACGGGAAGGAGTTCTTC. Residues: CASSLALSGDGKEFF.

The chain recombines TRBV27 with TRBJ2-7, with 9 bases lining up with TRBD2. CDR1 MNHEY and CDR2 SMNVEV come from the germline V gene (reference sequence). With 4 bases clipped from V and 7 bases from J, the junction kept 23 bases outside the gene matches. This CDR3 contains 19 residues. Here the CDR3 DNA reads TGTGCCAGCAGTTGGGGGACCGGGTTTGGAATAGCGGGAGAGAGGGAGCAGTACTTC. This encodes CASSWGTGFGIAGEREQYF.